These 22 T cell receptor beta chains were all obtained from the same sample, sequenced in a study of blood T cell repertoires in COVID-19. TCRdb's table, derived via immunoSEQ multiplex PCR, lists solely in-frame clones and lacks some. Among fewer than 250,000 clones listed, roughly 85% were seen once. The material sequenced was peripheral blood. All receptors come from a man in his forties with acute or convalescent COVID-19.

The chain combines TRBV9 with TRBJ2-3, with a weak D call TRBD2 (5 bases). CDR1 and CDR2 (germline): SGDLS, YYNGEE. This CDR3 has 12 amino acids. V was pared by 3 bases and J by 5 bases, with 7 bases between. The CDR3 DNA reads as TGTGCCAGCAGCGGTGAGGGAGATACGCAGTATTTT. It translates to CASSGEGDTQYF.

V is TRBV7-2 and J is TRBJ2-5; 10 nucleotides line up with TRBD1. The CDR3 has 14 amino acids. V lost 5 bases, J lost 6 bases, and 6 bases stayed unmatched. The V gene's germline CDR1 is SGHTA and CDR2 FQGNSA. CDR3 nucleotide sequence: TGTGCCAGCAGCGGGACAGGGGATGGAAAGACCCAGTACTTC. Translated, it gives CASSGTGDGKTQYF.

V gene TRBV7-2 combines with J gene TRBJ1-2; 10 positions match TRBD1. The CDR3 is made up of 14 amino acids. The trim removed 1 base at V and 8 bases at J, leaving 4 bases unmatched. Germline V CDR1 and CDR2: SGHTA, FQGNSA. The DNA for the CDR3 is TGTGCCAGCAGCTTAGTTGACAGGGGGCGAGGCTACACCTTC. Translation gives CASSLVDRGRGYTF.

This rearrangement joins TRBV15 to TRBJ2-3, with 9 bases lining up with TRBD2. This CDR3 spans 14 amino acids. J was trimmed by 6 bases and V by 5 bases; bases with no gene match: 6. The V gene's germline CDR1 is LNHNV and CDR2 YYDKDF (reference sequence). CDR3 region: CATSRGGGRDTQYF. The CDR3 DNA follows: TGTGCCACCAGCCGCGGGGGGGGTCGCGATACGCAGTATTTT.

This clone was observed a handful of times. The gene calls are TRBV7-6 and TRBJ2-5; TRBD2 aligns across 12 bases. V dropped 5 bases and J dropped 0; count of bases not matched to a gene: 4. Germline loops: CDR1 SGHVS, CDR2 FNYEAQ. The CDR3 is 16 residues long. The CDR3 region is CASSPTSGGYQETQYF. The DNA for the CDR3 is TGTGCCAGCAGCCCGACTAGCGGGGGTTACCAAGAGACCCAGTACTTC. Based on the CDR3 plus reference TRBV7-6 and TRBJ2-5, the full variable domain is GAGVSQSPRYKVTKRGQDVALRCDPISGHVSLYWYRQALGQGPEFLTYFNYEAQQDKSGLPNDRFSAERPEGSISTLTIQRTEQRDSAMYRCASSPTSGGYQETQYFGPGTRLLVL.

The rearrangement uses TRBV7-2 and TRBJ1-6, with D perhaps matching TRBD1 (6 bases). There are 14 residues in the CDR3. CDR1 and CDR2 (germline): SGHTA, FQGNSA. V was trimmed by 5 bases and J by 6 bases, leaving 11 bases between them. CDR3 bases: TGTGCCAGCAGCCCGGGACACCTTAATTCACCCCTCCACTTT. Its translation is CASSPGHLNSPLHF.

This rearrangement joins TRBV29-1 to TRBJ2-3; TRBD2 aligns across 8 bases. This CDR3 spans 14 amino acids. In germline, CDR1 is SQVTM, CDR2 ANQGSEA. The junction had 6 bases not matched to a gene; V was cut back by 4 bases and J by 3 bases. CDR3 DNA: TGCAGCGTTGTGGTAGCGGGGACGACAGATACGCAGTATTTT. Its protein product is CSVVVAGTTDTQYF.

This clone was found a few times. This chain links TRBV5-1 with TRBJ1-1; 8 bases are shared with TRBD1. Germline CDR1 SGHRS, CDR2 YFSETQ. The CDR3 has 15 amino acids. The V gene end was trimmed by 6 bases and the J gene end by 2 bases; junction bases not matched to a gene: 9. This CDR3 is CASTQGALENTEAFF. In nucleotides, the CDR3 is TGCGCCAGCACCCAGGGGGCTTTAGAAAACACTGAAGCTTTCTTT.

The CDR3 DNA is TGTGCCAGCAGCCAGGCGCGGGGGGGCACTGAAGCTTTCTTT. Translation: CASSQARGGTEAFF. The rearrangement uses TRBV14 and TRBJ1-1; TRBD1 is a possible D gene (5 bases). Trimming took 3 bases from V and 4 from J, leaving 12 bases between them. The CDR3 runs 14 residues. Per germline, CDR1 SGHDN and CDR2 FVKESK.

The chain links TRBV3-1 (or the pseudogene TRBV3-2) to TRBJ2-5, with D possibly matching TRBD1 (6 bases). From germline, CDR1 is LGHDT and CDR2 YNNKEL (reference sequence). The CDR3 contains 16 residues. The ends were cut back, 0 bases at V and 4 bases at J, with 15 bases in the middle. CDR3 protein: CASSQDGVRGRETQYF. The CDR3 DNA reads as TGTGCCAGCAGCCAAGATGGAGTCAGGGGACGAGAGACCCAGTACTTC.

The rearrangement joins TRBV18 to TRBJ2-7; 8 nucleotides align to TRBD1. This CDR3 spans 14 amino acids. The V and J ends lost 5 bases and 1 base, in that order; junction bases with no gene match: 4. The V gene's germline CDR1 is KGHSH and CDR2 LQKENI. The CDR3 region has the DNA TGTGCCAGCTCAGTAGGGACAGGATCCTACGAGCAGTACTTC. Amino acids: CASSVGTGSYEQYF.

Comments on this clone: The same CDR3 also results from other DNA sequences found in this sample. The chain has TRBV11-3 and TRBJ2-7; D possibly corresponds to TRBD1 (6 bases). V lost 5 bases, J lost 3 bases, and 11 bases lay in between. Per germline, CDR1 SGHNT and CDR2 YENEEA. The CDR3 has 13 residues. CDR3 nucleotide sequence: TGTGCCAGCAGCGCCCGGACAGACTACGAGCAGTACTTC. Protein: CASSARTDYEQYF.

This clone occurred once. This chain connects TRBV7-2 to TRBJ2-5, with 7 bases aligning to TRBD1. The CDR3 has 14 amino acids. J was trimmed by 5 bases and V by 0 bases; bases with no gene match: 3. Germline CDR1 is SGHTA and CDR2 is FQGNSA. CDR3 in DNA: TGTGCCAGCAGCTTAGCAGGGGGCCGGGAGACCCAGTACTTC. This translates into CASSLAGGRETQYF.

On this clone itself: One junction end does not reproduce the germline sequence, and a read error may be involved. Other DNA sequences within the sample encode an identical CDR3. The chain joins TRBV5-4 to TRBJ2-7; D is perhaps TRBD1 (5 bases). The CDR3 is made up of 13 amino acids. CDR1 and CDR2 (germline): SGHNT, YYREEE (reference sequence). The CDR3 DNA reads TGTGCCAGTAGCTTCAGGGAATCCGCCGAGCAGTACTTC. Protein sequence: CASSFRESAEQYF.

The genes are TRBV4-2 and TRBJ2-7; maybe TRBD1 (5 bases). V was clipped by 1 base and J by 2 bases, with 15 bases between them. The germline gives CDR1 LGHNA, CDR2 YNFKEQ. This CDR3 comprises 16 residues. CDR3 sequence: CASSQVSQGNAYEQYF. The CDR3 DNA sequence: TGTGCCAGCAGCCAAGTATCTCAGGGTAATGCCTACGAGCAGTACTTC.

This sequence joins TRBV6-2 or TRBV6-3 and TRBJ2-1, with TRBD2 identical over 10 bases. V shed 2 bases and J 6 bases; nucleotides not matched to a gene: 1. Germline-derived CDR1 and CDR2 are MNHEY and SVGEGT. The CDR3 length is 14 residues. The CDR3 DNA follows: TGTGCCAGCAGTTACGGACTAGCGGCCAATGAGCAGTTCTTC. Its protein is CASSYGLAANEQFF.

In its sample, this clone was seen once. This sequence joins TRBV4-2 and TRBJ2-2, with TRBD2 as a possible D gene (5 bases). V dropped 3 bases and J dropped 1 base, with 15 bases sitting between them. The CDR3 totals 17 residues. CDR1 and CDR2 (germline): LGHNA, YNFKEQ. The CDR3 bases are TGTGCCAGCAGCCAGATTACAGATACTAGGAACACCGGGGAGCTGTTTTTT. As protein: CASSQITDTRNTGELFF.

The V and J genes are TRBV7-9 and TRBJ1-3, with a tentative D call TRBD1 (5 bases). V was cut by 4 bases and J by 4 bases, with 14 bases left in between. The CDR3 has 15 residues. Germline V CDR1 and CDR2: SEHNR, FQNEAQ (reference sequence). CDR3 amino acids: CASSSDVRTGNTIYF. Written as DNA, the CDR3 is TGTGCCAGCAGCTCGGACGTCCGGACAGGAAACACCATATATTTT.

This clone was detected only once. The chain carries TRBV27 and TRBJ2-5; D possibly corresponds to TRBD2 (5 bases). V was cut by 4 bases and J by 2 bases, with 17 bases left in between. CDR3 length: 16 residues. The germline V gene has CDR1 MNHEY and CDR2 SMNVEV (reference sequence). This CDR3 is CASSSPRTGGQETQYF. CDR3 nucleotides: TGTGCCAGCAGTTCCCCCCGCACGGGCGGGCAAGAGACCCAGTACTTC.

V and J are TRBV30 and TRBJ2-7; 7 bases fit TRBD1. Looked up from germline, CDR1 is GTSNPN and CDR2 is SVGIG (reference sequence). This CDR3 spans 12 amino acids. Germline trimming cut 5 bases from V and 3 bases from J; bases unmatched to any gene: 4. CDR3 loop: CAWETGSYEQYF. The CDR3, as DNA: TGTGCCTGGGAGACAGGGAGCTACGAGCAGTACTTC.

The chain links TRBV7-9 to TRBJ2-3, with 12 bases aligning to TRBD1. The length of the CDR3 is 15 residues. Germline assignment: CDR1 SEHNR and CDR2 FQNEAQ (reference sequence). With 8 bases clipped from V and 4 bases from J, the junction kept 7 bases outside the gene matches. DNA for the CDR3: TGTGCCAGCCACCTGGGACAGGGGGCCGCAGATACGCAGTATTTT. Translation: CASHLGQGAADTQYF.

The J gene is TRBJ1-6, the V gene TRBV7-9; D unclear. CDR1 and CDR2 (germline): SEHNR, FQNEAQ (reference sequence). V lost 1 base and J 5 bases, leaving 6 bases between the germline ends. The CDR3 has 14 residues. The CDR3: CASSLGADNSPLHF. The CDR3 DNA follows: TGTGCCAGCAGCTTAGGCGCCGATAATTCACCCCTCCACTTT.